Shown below are 22 T cell receptor beta chains from a single sample sequenced in a study of graft-versus-host responses after intestinal transplantation. The antigens for these receptors are not known. Only in-frame clones appear in the TCRdb table, and some are missing; sequencing was by immunoSEQ multiplex PCR. Here the sample spans 90,000 to 120,000 clones, roughly 87% being singletons. The specimen comprised unstimulated CD4+ T cells sorted from spleen or lymph node cells, sampled before transplant. These receptor sequences come from a human donor who was the organ donor for an intestinal transplant.

The chain recombines TRBV9 with TRBJ2-5, with D possibly being TRBD2 (6 bases). This CDR3 spans 14 amino acids. Trimming pared 6 bases from V and 2 bases from J, leaving 14 bases between. Germline CDR1 reads SGDLS; CDR2 reads YYNGEE. The CDR3 sequence is CASTLGLAQETQYF. CDR3 in DNA: TGTGCCAGCACCCTGGGACTTGCGCAAGAGACCCAGTACTTC.

The chain links TRBV6-1 to TRBJ2-7, with D tentatively TRBD1 (5 bases). Germline V gene data show CDR1 as MNHNS and CDR2 as SASEGT. Trimming removed 2 bases from V and 3 bases from J, with 20 bases in between. CDR3 length: 17 residues. CDR3 bases: TGTGCCAGCAGTGAAAAGGGGCCCCTAGGATACTTCTACGAGCAGTACTTC. Encoded protein: CASSEKGPLGYFYEQYF.

The genes are TRBV11-2 and TRBJ2-2; 9 bases are shared with TRBD2. CDR1 is SGHAT and CDR2 is FQNNGV in the germline V gene. The CDR3 spans 17 residues. V was clipped by 1 base and J by 3 bases; unmatched bases: 6. For the CDR3, the DNA is TGTGCCAGCAGCTTAGTCGGTAGCGGGAGTTACACCGGGGAGCTGTTTTTT. Translating gives CASSLVGSGSYTGELFF.

The CDR3, as DNA: TGTGCCAGCAGTTACTCGTCGGCGGACCCACCCCTCCACTTT. It yields the protein CASSYSSADPPLHF. The J gene is TRBJ1-6, the V gene TRBV6-5; D ambiguous. The CDR3 is made up of 14 amino acids. V was cut by 0 bases and J by 11 bases, with 11 bases left in between. Germline CDR1 MNHEY, CDR2 SVGAGI.

The chain links TRBV7-9 to TRBJ2-5; D is possibly TRBD1 (6 bases). V was clipped by 5 bases and J by 0 bases, with 13 bases between them. The V gene's germline CDR1 is SEHNR and CDR2 FQNEAQ (reference sequence). CDR3 length equals 15 residues. Here the CDR3 reads CASSGDIPYQETQYF. The CDR3 nucleotides are TGTGCCAGCAGCGGGGACATCCCGTACCAAGAGACCCAGTACTTC.

This clone was counted a few times. The rearrangement links TRBV5-1 to TRBJ2-3; perhaps TRBD2 as D (6 bases). The V gene's germline CDR1 is SGHRS and CDR2 YFSETQ. The V end lost 4 bases, the J end lost 1 base, and 13 bases lay between the germline ends. The CDR3 spans 15 residues. The DNA of the CDR3 is TGCGCCAGCAGCCGGGAGTGGACGGGCACAGATACGCAGTATTTT. This translates into CASSREWTGTDTQYF.

The V call is TRBV6-5, the J call TRBJ1-5, with 7 bases that match TRBD1. CDR1 is MNHEY, CDR2 SVGAGI, per germline. The trim removed 0 bases at V and 5 bases at J, leaving 4 bases unmatched. The CDR3 runs 15 residues. The CDR3 protein is CASSYSRDSYQPQHF. The DNA for the CDR3 is TGTGCCAGCAGTTACTCCAGGGACAGTTATCAGCCCCAGCATTTT.

Worth noting for this clone: Other DNA variants within this sample encode the same CDR3. The V and J genes are TRBV19 and TRBJ1-3, with D perhaps matching TRBD1 (5 bases). The CDR3 has 14 amino acids. The V and J ends lost 8 bases and 0 bases respectively, with 11 bases between them. Germline V gene lookup returns CDR1 LNHDA and CDR2 SQIVND (reference sequence). This CDR3 is CASLDRFSGNTIYF. For the CDR3, the DNA is TGTGCCAGTCTTGACAGATTCTCTGGAAACACCATATATTTT.

The V gene is TRBV27, the J gene TRBJ1-4, with a weak D call TRBD1 (5 bases). The V and J ends lost 2 bases and 6 bases respectively, with 13 bases between them. The CDR3 runs 15 residues. CDR1 is MNHEY, CDR2 SMNVEV, per germline (reference sequence). This CDR3 reads CASSLGWGGDEKLFF. The CDR3 DNA reads as TGTGCCAGCAGTTTAGGATGGGGGGGTGATGAAAAACTGTTTTTT. Full variable domain (remainder filled in from reference TRBV27 and TRBJ1-4): EAQVTQNPRYLITVTGKKLTVTCSQNMNHEYMSWYRQDPGLGLRQIYYSMNVEVTDKGDVPEGYKVSRKEKRNFPLILESPSPNQTSLYFCASSLGWGGDEKLFFGSGTQLSVL.

Concerning this clone itself: Other DNA sequences in this sample translate to the same CDR3. The V and J genes are TRBV6-5 and TRBJ1-3; D not certain. The length of the CDR3 is 11 residues. Looked up from germline, CDR1 is MNHEY and CDR2 is SVGAGI. Between the trimmed V and J ends, which lost 8 bases and 4 bases, there was a span of 6 bases. DNA for the CDR3: TGTGCCAGCCGTCTGGGAAACACCATATATTTT. Translation gives CASRLGNTIYF.

V is TRBV5-1 and J is TRBJ1-1; 7 bases line up with TRBD1. After removal of 1 base from V and 0 bases from J, the junction contained 3 bases not matched to a gene. CDR1 and CDR2 (germline): SGHRS, YFSETQ. The CDR3 contains 15 residues. The chain's CDR3 is CASSLWDSLNTEAFF. The CDR3 DNA follows: TGCGCCAGCAGCTTGTGGGACAGCTTGAACACTGAAGCTTTCTTT.

The count of this clone is one. The V call is TRBV13, the J call TRBJ1-2, with D possibly TRBD1 on 5 matching bases. The V gene lost 6 bases and the J gene lost 0 bases, with 11 bases spanning the gap. CDR1 is PRHDT, CDR2 FYEKMQ, per germline (reference sequence). The CDR3 is 14 amino acids. The CDR3 is CASRLGDPNYGYTF. The CDR3 DNA reads as TGTGCCAGCAGGCTGGGGGATCCTAACTATGGCTACACCTTC.

The chain recombines TRBV11-3 with TRBJ2-3, with D perhaps matching TRBD2 (6 bases). CDR1 and CDR2 (germline): SGHNT, YENEEA. This CDR3 contains 13 residues. Between the trimmed V and J ends, which lost 8 bases and 4 bases, there was a span of 13 bases. CDR3 DNA sequence: TGTGCCAGCTCTTCAGAGCGGGCAGATACGCAGTATTTT. Translating it yields CASSSERADTQYF.

The J gene is TRBJ2-1, the V gene TRBV9; D gene ambiguous. The CDR3 covers 12 residues. The ends were cut back, 7 bases at V and 5 bases at J, with 10 bases in the middle. Per germline, CDR1 SGDLS and CDR2 YYNGEE. The CDR3 protein is CASSPSHNEQFF. The DNA for the CDR3 is TGTGCCAGCTCCCCTTCCCACAATGAGCAGTTCTTC.

This chain connects TRBV28 to TRBJ1-2; D is uncertain. There are 14 residues in the CDR3. The germline V gene encodes CDR1 MDHEN and CDR2 SYDVKM. The V gene lost 3 bases and the J gene lost 1 base, with 9 bases spanning the gap. The DNA for the CDR3 is TGTGCCAGCAGTTTGGTCAGCGATAACTATGGCTACACCTTC. Protein product: CASSLVSDNYGYTF.

This clone was counted between two and nine times. The gene calls are TRBV19 and TRBJ2-4, with D uncertain. Germline CDR1 is LNHDA and CDR2 is SQIVND (reference sequence). This CDR3 has 14 residues. V lost 3 bases and J lost 0, with 6 bases in between. The CDR3 nucleotides are TGTGCCAGTAGTATGACGGTAGCCAAAAACATTCAGTACTTC. Its protein product is CASSMTVAKNIQYF.

The V gene is TRBV11-3, the J gene TRBJ2-7; 10 bases line up with TRBD1. After removal of 5 bases from V and 0 bases from J, the junction contained 7 bases not matched to a gene. This CDR3 is 16 amino acids long. Germline V CDR1 and CDR2: SGHNT, YENEEA. The CDR3 DNA sequence: TGTGCCAGCAGCCCCCGACAGGGGGCGGGCTCCTACGAGCAGTACTTC. Translation gives CASSPRQGAGSYEQYF.

The chain employs TRBV7-3 and TRBJ2-1, with TRBD1 identical over 9 bases. Germline V gene sequence: CDR1 SGHTA, CDR2 FQGTGA. This CDR3 is built from 16 residues. V trimming: 5 bases; J trimming: 6 bases; junction bases outside the gene matches: 11. This CDR3 is CASSPATGGSGNEQFF. CDR3 nucleotides: TGTGCCAGCAGCCCAGCGACAGGGGGGAGTGGCAATGAGCAGTTCTTC.

This chain links TRBV14 with TRBJ2-2; D gene unclear. This CDR3 is built from 16 residues. V gave up 4 bases and J gave up 0 bases, with 12 bases separating them. Germline V CDR1 and CDR2: SGHDN, FVKESK. CDR3 residues: CASSPVRTANTGELFF. Here the CDR3 DNA reads TGTGCCAGCAGCCCAGTCAGGACGGCGAACACCGGGGAGCTGTTTTTT.

The V gene is TRBV5-1, the J gene TRBJ2-7; D is unresolved. The CDR3 covers 14 residues. Trimming left V 4 bases short and J 2 bases short, with 13 bases between. Germline values: CDR1 SGHRS, CDR2 YFSETQ. The CDR3 DNA follows: TGCGCCAGCAGCCCAAGGACGGACCCCTACGAGCAGTACTTC. Protein: CASSPRTDPYEQYF. The full variable domain, with the rest looked up from reference TRBV5-1 and TRBJ2-7, is KAGVTQTPRYLIKTRGQQVTLSCSPISGHRSVSWYQQTPGQGLQFLFEYFSETQRNKGNFPGRFSGRQFSNSRSEMNVSTLELGDSALYLCASSPRTDPYEQYFGPGTRLTVT.

The J gene is TRBJ2-2, the V gene TRBV7-9, with D perhaps assigned TRBD1 or TRBD2 (6 bases each). Germline CDR1 and CDR2: SEHNR and FQNEAQ (reference sequence). The CDR3 spans 16 residues. The V end was cut by 6 bases, the J end by 3 bases, with 17 bases between. This CDR3 is CASRGGHGYYTGELFF. The CDR3 DNA reads TGTGCCAGCAGGGGGGGACATGGCTATTACACCGGGGAGCTGTTTTTT. The full variable domain, with the rest looked up from reference TRBV7-9 and TRBJ2-2, is DTGVSQNPRHKITKRGQNVTFRCDPISEHNRLYWYRQTLGQGPEFLTYFQNEAQLEKSRLLSDRFSAERPKGSFSTLEIQRTEQGDSAMYLCASRGGHGYYTGELFFGEGSRLTVL.

The chain links TRBV11-2 to TRBJ2-7, with D tentatively TRBD2 (6 bases). Trimming removed 5 bases at V and 5 bases at J, with 22 bases between. This CDR3 has 16 amino acids. Per germline, CDR1 SGHAT and CDR2 FQNNGV. The CDR3 DNA is TGTGCCAGCAGCCCGCGGCAGGACCGGAGGGTAGACGAGCAGTACTTC. Amino acid sequence: CASSPRQDRRVDEQYF.